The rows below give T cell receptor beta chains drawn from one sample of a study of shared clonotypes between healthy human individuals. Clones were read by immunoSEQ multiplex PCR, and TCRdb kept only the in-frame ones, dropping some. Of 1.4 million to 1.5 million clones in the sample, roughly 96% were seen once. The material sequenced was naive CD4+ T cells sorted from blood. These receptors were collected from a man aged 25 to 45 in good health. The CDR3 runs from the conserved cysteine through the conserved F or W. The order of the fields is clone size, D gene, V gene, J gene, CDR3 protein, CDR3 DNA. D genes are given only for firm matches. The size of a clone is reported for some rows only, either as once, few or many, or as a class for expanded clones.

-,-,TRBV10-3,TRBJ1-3,CAIGGGNTIYF,TGTGCCATCGGCGGAGGGAACACCATATATTTT
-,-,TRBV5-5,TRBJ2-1,CASSLVQEGEQFF,TGTGCCAGCAGCTTGGTGCAGGAAGGTGAGCAGTTCTTC
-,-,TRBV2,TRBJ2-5,CASSITETQYF,TGTGCCAGCAGTATTACAGAGACCCAGTACTTC
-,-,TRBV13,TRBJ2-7,CASNVGAESYEQYF,TGTGCCAGCAACGTCGGAGCGGAGAGCTACGAGCAGTACTTC
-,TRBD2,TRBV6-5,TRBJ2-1,CASSYLAGGPNEQFF,TGTGCCAGCAGTTACTTAGCGGGCGGGCCAAATGAGCAGTTCTTC
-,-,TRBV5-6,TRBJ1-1,CASSWGQNTEAFF,TGTGCCAGCAGCTGGGGACAGAACACTGAAGCTTTCTTT
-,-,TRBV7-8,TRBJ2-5,CASSFHRETQYF,TGTGCCAGCAGCTTTCATCGAGAGACCCAGTACTTC
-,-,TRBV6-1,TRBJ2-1,CASKKAAGSYNEQFF,TGTGCCAGCAAAAAGGCTGCAGGCTCCTACAATGAGCAGTTCTTC
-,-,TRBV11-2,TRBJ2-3,CASSEGGGPGMDTQYF,TGTGCCAGCAGCGAGGGAGGCGGTCCTGGGATGGATACGCAGTATTTT
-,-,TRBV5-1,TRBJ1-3,CASSRTGPSSGNTIYF,TGCGCCAGCAGCCGTACAGGGCCCAGCTCTGGAAACACCATATATTTT
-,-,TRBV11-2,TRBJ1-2,CASSPRLSKGTDYTF,TGTGCCAGCAGCCCCCGGCTGAGTAAGGGTACGGACTACACCTTC
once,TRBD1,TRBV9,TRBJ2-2,CASSVDTGVNTGELFF,TGTGCCAGCAGCGTAGATACAGGGGTTAACACCGGGGAGCTGTTTTTT
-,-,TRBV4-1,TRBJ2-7,CASSQAVSGLGEQYF,TGCGCCAGCAGCCAAGCGGTATCGGGTCTAGGCGAGCAGTACTTC
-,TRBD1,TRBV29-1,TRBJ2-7,CSVGGIVQGAFGEQYF,TGCAGCGTTGGCGGAATCGTACAGGGGGCATTTGGCGAGCAGTACTTC
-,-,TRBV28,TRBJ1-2,CASSRGSGFSYTF,TGTGCCAGCAGTAGGGGATCAGGGTTTAGCTACACCTTC
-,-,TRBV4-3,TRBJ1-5,CASSQDPGLAPNQPQHF,TGCGCCAGCAGCCAAGATCCGGGACTGGCCCCAAATCAGCCCCAGCATTTT
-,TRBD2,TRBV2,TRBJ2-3,CASRTRIAGVRTDTQYF,TGTGCCAGCAGAACGAGAATAGCGGGAGTGAGGACAGATACGCAGTATTTT
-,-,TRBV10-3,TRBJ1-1,CAIGARTDTEAFF,TGTGCCATCGGGGCCAGGACAGACACTGAAGCTTTCTTT
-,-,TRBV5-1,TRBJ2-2,CASSLAAANTGELFF,TGCGCCAGCAGCCTAGCCGCCGCGAACACCGGGGAGCTGTTTTTT
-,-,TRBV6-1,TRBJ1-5,CASSENRGNQPQHF,TGTGCCAGCAGTGAAAACAGGGGCAATCAGCCCCAGCATTTT
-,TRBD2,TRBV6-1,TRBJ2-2,CASTGLASGELFF,TGTGCCAGCACCGGACTAGCATCTGGGGAGCTGTTTTTT
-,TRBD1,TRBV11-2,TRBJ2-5,CASSSGQVETQYF,TGTGCCAGCAGCTCGGGACAGGTAGAGACCCAGTACTTC
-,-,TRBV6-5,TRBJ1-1,CASRKITRSRTEAFF,TGTGCCAGCAGGAAGATAACGAGGTCGCGCACTGAAGCTTTCTTT
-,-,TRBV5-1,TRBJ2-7,CASSFAGDYEQYF,TGCGCCAGCAGCTTTGCAGGGGACTACGAGCAGTACTTC
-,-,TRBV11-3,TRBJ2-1,CASSAGYNEQFF,TGTGCCAGCAGCGCCGGGTACAATGAGCAGTTCTTC
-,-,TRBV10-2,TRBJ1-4,CASRTTATNEKLFF,TGCGCCAGCAGAACAACCGCAACTAATGAAAAACTGTTTTTT
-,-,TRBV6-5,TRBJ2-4,CASRRAEGNYVQYF,TGTGCCAGCCGGCGGGCGGAGGGTAATTATGTTCAGTACTTC
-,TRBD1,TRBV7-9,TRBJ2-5,CASSPLRDRLLQETQYF,TGTGCCAGCAGCCCGTTGAGGGACAGACTACTCCAAGAGACCCAGTACTTC
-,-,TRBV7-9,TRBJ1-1,CASSPLSGEAFF,TGTGCCAGCAGCCCTTTATCTGGTGAAGCTTTCTTT
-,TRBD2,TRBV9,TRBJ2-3,CASSVGLAGVPGTQYF,TGTGCCAGCAGCGTAGGACTAGCGGGAGTACCAGGTACGCAGTATTTT
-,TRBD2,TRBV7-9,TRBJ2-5,CAILRTSGPETQYF,TGTGCCATCCTCCGGACTAGCGGGCCAGAGACCCAGTACTTC
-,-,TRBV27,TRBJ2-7,CASSFGWGFSYEQYF,TGTGCCAGCAGTTTTGGGTGGGGATTCTCCTACGAGCAGTACTTC